Listed here are 32 T cell receptor beta chains from one sample, sequenced in a study of control samples from healthy donors and cancer patients. The method was immunoSEQ multiplex PCR; TCRdb's version includes in-frame clones alone and lacks a portion of them. The profile covers about 84,000 clones, with approximately 82% appearing a single time and around a tenth taken by the ten largest. The sample comprised PBMCs. The receptors shown here come from a man aged 55 to 70 with head and neck cancer.

The chain combines TRBV12-5 with TRBJ2-5, with TRBD1 matching over 7 bases. This CDR3 is 12 amino acids long. Trimming at V came to 5 bases and at J to 13 bases, leaving 10 bases not matched to a gene. The germline CDR1 and CDR2 sequences are LGHNT and FRNRAP. As DNA, the CDR3 is TGTGCTAGTGGTCCCTCCACCGGGACAGTGTACTTC. This codes for CASGPSTGTVYF.

The chain carries TRBV10-2 and TRBJ2-5; 8 nucleotides align to TRBD2. From germline, CDR1 is WSHSY and CDR2 SAAADI. The J segment lost 5 bases and the V segment lost 11 bases, leaving 10 bases of the junction unmatched. This CDR3 has 13 amino acids. The CDR3 loop is CASQLGGGETQYF. The CDR3 DNA is TGCGCCTCCCAGCTGGGCGGGGGGGAGACCCAGTACTTC.

This clone came up once. The V call is TRBV5-6, the J call TRBJ2-1; 11 bases agree with TRBD2. CDR3 length: 14 amino acids. In germline, CDR1 is SGHDT, CDR2 YYEEEE. The V segment lost 4 bases and the J segment 7 bases; nucleotides outside the gene matches: 4. The CDR3: CASSTGLAVNEQFF. In nucleotides, the CDR3 is TGTGCCAGCAGCACGGGACTAGCGGTGAATGAGCAGTTCTTC.

The gene calls are TRBV7-2 and TRBJ1-2; D unresolved. Trimming stripped 2 bases from V and 6 bases from J, with 13 bases between. Germline values: CDR1 SGHTA, CDR2 FQGNSA. CDR3 length: 14 residues. The CDR3 here is CASSLIFHDHGYTF. The CDR3 DNA reads as TGTGCCAGCAGCTTAATATTCCACGACCATGGCTACACCTTC.

This chain joins TRBV6-5 and TRBJ1-2; the D gene is possibly TRBD1 (6 bases). Germline-derived CDR1 and CDR2 are MNHEY and SVGAGI. The CDR3 consists of 15 residues. V lost 5 bases and J lost 4, with 17 bases in between. CDR3 nucleotides: TGTGCCAGCAGTCCTACGGCGGGGGGCCCCTATGGCTACACCTTC. Translation gives CASSPTAGGPYGYTF.

CDR3 residues: CATSRVRGGATGELFF. The CDR3 bases are TGTGCCACCAGCAGAGTTAGGGGGGGGGCCACCGGGGAGCTGTTTTTT. The rearrangement joins TRBV15 to TRBJ2-2, with D perhaps TRBD2 (7 bases). V lost 1 base and J lost 4, with 13 bases in between. This CDR3 is 16 amino acids long. CDR1 and CDR2 (germline): LNHNV, YYDKDF (reference sequence).

The chain joins TRBV4-1 to TRBJ1-2; TRBD1 is a possible D gene (5 bases). Deletions cut 2 bases from V and 6 bases from J, with 22 bases between. Germline CDR1 is MGHRA and CDR2 is YSYEKL. The CDR3 is made up of 17 amino acids. CDR3 in amino acids: CASSQFLDVGGWNGYTF. CDR3 DNA: TGCGCCAGCAGCCAATTCCTGGATGTGGGGGGATGGAATGGCTACACCTTC.

The J gene is TRBJ2-2, the V gene TRBV15; possible D gene TRBD1, 7 bases. V lost 4 bases to trimming and J lost 5 bases, with 11 bases between them. The CDR3 is made up of 14 amino acids. In germline, CDR1 is LNHNV, CDR2 YYDKDF (reference sequence). The CDR3 protein is CATSKGGQTGELFF. The CDR3 bases are TGTGCCACCAGCAAGGGGGGACAGACCGGGGAGCTGTTTTTT.

The rearrangement uses TRBV7-2 and TRBJ2-2, with 11 nucleotides matching TRBD2. CDR3 length: 16 residues. Germline CDR1 is SGHTA and CDR2 is FQGNSA. Losses at the gene ends were 7 bases for V and 5 bases for J; bases not matched to a gene: 9. This CDR3 is CASTVFLAGGTGELFF. The CDR3 DNA follows: TGTGCCAGCACCGTCTTCCTAGCGGGAGGAACCGGGGAGCTGTTTTTT.

This clone was seen a handful of times. The chain recombines TRBV19 with TRBJ2-2; D is unclear. V was pared by 7 bases and J by 1 base, with 7 bases between. Looked up from germline, CDR1 is LNHDA and CDR2 is SQIVND (reference sequence). The length of the CDR3 is 13 residues. CDR3 sequence: CASTQQNTGELFF. The DNA of the CDR3 is TGTGCCAGTACCCAGCAGAACACCGGGGAGCTGTTTTTT.

In this sample, this clone turned up a few times. The V call is TRBV7-9, the J call TRBJ1-4, with D unclear. V was cut by 0 bases and J by 7 bases, with 12 bases left in between. Looked up from germline, CDR1 is SEHNR and CDR2 is FQNEAQ (reference sequence). CDR3 length: 15 amino acids. CDR3 amino acids: CASSLASRESEKLFF. The CDR3 DNA reads TGTGCCAGCAGCTTAGCGTCCCGAGAGAGTGAAAAACTGTTTTTT.

The V and J genes are TRBV5-6 and TRBJ2-3, with D perhaps matching TRBD1 or TRBD2 (5 bases each). V lost 3 bases to trimming and J lost 6 bases, with 11 bases between them. The CDR3 loop spans 13 amino acids. Germline V lookup: CDR1 SGHDT, CDR2 YYEEEE. CDR3 sequence (DNA): TGTGCCAGCAGCTGGGACGGGTGGGATACGCAGTATTTT. Translated: CASSWDGWDTQYF.

V is TRBV2 and J is TRBJ1-5; 8 bases match TRBD1. Per the germline V gene, CDR1 is SNHLY and CDR2 is FYNNEI. This CDR3 comprises 15 residues. J lost 6 bases, V lost 7 bases, and 11 bases had no gene match. In nucleotides, the CDR3 is TGTGCCAGCACCAAGCTCCCAGGGGGCAGTCAGCCCCAGCATTTT. This sequence encodes CASTKLPGGSQPQHF.

The rearrangement links TRBV2 to TRBJ2-1; 8 nucleotides match TRBD2. Trimming at V came to 6 bases and at J to 0 bases, leaving 1 base not matched to a gene. This CDR3 is built from 14 residues. CDR1 and CDR2 (germline): SNHLY, FYNNEI. This CDR3 reads CASRAGGSYNEQFF. The CDR3 DNA follows: TGTGCCAGCAGGGCGGGGGGCTCCTACAATGAGCAGTTCTTC.

The chain combines TRBV6-1 with TRBJ2-7; D unresolved. CDR1 and CDR2 (germline): MNHNS, SASEGT. CDR3 length equals 14 residues. Trimming stripped 3 bases from V and 1 base from J, with 10 bases between. CDR3: CASSERHRSYEQYF. CDR3 DNA sequence: TGTGCCAGCAGTGAGCGCCACCGTTCCTACGAGCAGTACTTC.

This clone was recorded only once. The genes are TRBV5-1 and TRBJ2-3; 15 bases are a match to TRBD2. CDR3 length: 15 residues. CDR1 is SGHRS and CDR2 is YFSETQ in the germline V gene. Losses at the gene ends were 7 bases for V and 2 bases for J; bases not matched to a gene: 2. Here the CDR3 reads CASGLAGGSTDTQYF. The CDR3 coding sequence is TGCGCCAGCGGACTAGCGGGGGGGTCCACAGATACGCAGTATTTT.

The rearrangement joins TRBV2 to TRBJ1-4; no clear D gene. This CDR3 region has 14 residues. Germline lookup yields CDR1 SNHLY and CDR2 FYNNEI. The germline V and J ends were trimmed by 7 bases and 7 bases, with 16 bases remaining between them. CDR3 coding DNA: TGTGCCAGCATCGCCAATCCGGGGAGTGAAAAACTGTTTTTT. This codes for CASIANPGSEKLFF.

V is TRBV10-1 and J is TRBJ2-7; 11 bases align to TRBD2. This CDR3 spans 13 amino acids. Germline V gene sequence: CDR1 WNHNN, CDR2 SYGVQD (reference sequence). The V gene end was trimmed by 8 bases and the J gene end by 2 bases; junction bases not matched to a gene: 2. The CDR3 bases are TGCGCCAGCCAACTAGCGGGAGCCTACGAGCAGTACTTC. This translates into CASQLAGAYEQYF.

The chain uses TRBV6-5 and TRBJ2-5, with D maybe TRBD2 (5 bases). CDR3 size: 16 residues. CDR1 and CDR2 (germline): MNHEY, SVGAGI. The V end lost 1 base, the J end lost 5 bases, and 17 bases lay between the germline ends. Here the CDR3 DNA reads TGTGCCAGCAGTTACTATCCCGCTAGAGGGCGGGAGACCCAGTACTTC. Protein: CASSYYPARGRETQYF.

The rearrangement links TRBV18 to TRBJ2-7; the match to TRBD1 covers 9 bases. After removal of 4 bases from V and 3 bases from J, the junction contained 4 bases not matched to a gene. This CDR3 is built from 14 residues. Per germline, CDR1 KGHSH and CDR2 LQKENI. Here the CDR3 reads CASSLPGQGYEQYF. CDR3 DNA: TGTGCCAGCTCACTACCGGGACAGGGCTACGAGCAGTACTTC.

The chain joins TRBV27 to TRBJ2-1, with TRBD1 as a possible D gene (6 bases). CDR3 size: 13 residues. Germline V gene lookup returns CDR1 MNHEY and CDR2 SMNVEV (reference sequence). Trimming cost V 5 bases and J 6 bases, with 11 bases left between them. The CDR3 DNA sequence: TGTGCCAGCAGTCCAACAGGGTTCAATGAGCAGTTCTTC. It specifies CASSPTGFNEQFF.

This rearrangement joins TRBV5-6 to TRBJ1-1, with D possibly being TRBD1 (5 bases). Germline lookup yields CDR1 SGHDT and CDR2 YYEEEE. The CDR3 runs 15 residues. The V end was cut by 0 bases, the J end by 4 bases, with 13 bases between. The CDR3 reads CASSLGGGVSTEAFF. The DNA for the CDR3 is TGTGCCAGCAGCTTGGGTGGAGGGGTGAGCACTGAAGCTTTCTTT.

V and J are TRBV6-1 and TRBJ1-5; D unresolved. The CDR3 is 15 amino acids. V lost 2 bases to trimming and J lost 0 bases, with 8 bases between them. Looked up from germline, CDR1 is MNHNS and CDR2 is SASEGT. CDR3 DNA sequence: TGTGCCAGCAGTGAAATAGGGTATAGCAATCAGCCCCAGCATTTT. The encoded protein is CASSEIGYSNQPQHF.

This clone was seen only once. This rearrangement joins TRBV6-1 to TRBJ1-4; no firm D call. The CDR3 is 14 residues long. Germline V gene sequence: CDR1 MNHNS, CDR2 SASEGT. Trimming pared 3 bases from V and 8 bases from J, leaving 13 bases between. CDR3 in DNA: TGTGCCAGCAGTGAGAGACTCCCAATGGAAAAACTGTTTTTT. This encodes CASSERLPMEKLFF.

The chain recombines TRBV3-1 (or the pseudogene TRBV3-2) with TRBJ1-4; 9 bases align to TRBD1. There are 17 residues in the CDR3. Trimming removed 1 base from V and 8 bases from J; junction bases left unmatched: 11. CDR1 and CDR2 (germline): LGHDT, YNNKEL (reference sequence). The CDR3, as DNA: TGTGCCAGCAGCCAAGCTCTCGGGACAGGGTGGAGAGAAAAACTGTTTTTT. This gives the protein CASSQALGTGWREKLFF.

The V call is TRBV29-1, the J call TRBJ1-1; D remains ambiguous. The germline V gene encodes CDR1 SQVTM and CDR2 ANQGSEA. V was pared by 7 bases and J by 4 bases, with 7 bases between. This CDR3 is 10 amino acids long. The CDR3 region has the DNA TGCAGCGCCCTGGTCACTGAAGCTTTCTTT. It translates to CSALVTEAFF.

V usage is TRBV7-8 and J usage is TRBJ1-1, with TRBD1 identical over 8 bases. CDR3 length: 14 amino acids. Germline values: CDR1 SGHVS, CDR2 FQNEAQ. The ends lost 5 bases at V and 2 bases at J; junction bases unmatched: 4. The CDR3 sequence: CASSRGQGNTEAFF. The CDR3 DNA reads TGTGCCAGCAGCCGAGGACAGGGCAACACTGAAGCTTTCTTT.

The chain joins TRBV10-3 to TRBJ2-7, with D unresolved. V shed 11 bases and J shed 2 bases, with 16 bases lying between them. Per the germline V gene, CDR1 is ENHRY and CDR2 is SYGVKD. The CDR3 runs to 13 residues. For the CDR3, the DNA is TGTGCCGCGTCAACCCCAGTCACCTACGAGCAGTACTTC. Protein sequence: CAASTPVTYEQYF.

The chain couples TRBV7-8 to TRBJ1-5, with D unclear. The CDR3 loop spans 13 amino acids. Germline-derived CDR1 and CDR2 are SGHVS and FQNEAQ. Trimming left V 4 bases short and J 0 bases short, with 4 bases between. CDR3 DNA: TGTGCCAGCAGCTCCTATAGCAATCAGCCCCAGCATTTT. This codes for CASSSYSNQPQHF. The whole variable domain, remainder taken from reference TRBV7-8 and TRBJ1-5, is GAGVSQSPRYKVAKRGQDVALRCDPISGHVSLFWYQQALGQGPEFLTYFQNEAQLDKSGLPSDRFFAERPEGSVSTLKIQRTQQEDSAVYLCASSSYSNQPQHFGDGTRLSIL.

The rearrangement joins TRBV10-2 to TRBJ2-7, with D perhaps matching TRBD1 (6 bases). CDR3 length: 14 amino acids. CDR1 is WSHSY, CDR2 SAAADI, per germline. Trimming pared 3 bases from V and 3 bases from J, leaving 12 bases between. The CDR3 DNA reads as TGCGCCAGCAGTGACGCAGGGGAAAGCTACGAGCAGTACTTC. This translates into CASSDAGESYEQYF.

The sample holds one count of this clone. The genes are TRBV7-9 and TRBJ2-1, with 8 positions matching TRBD2. Trimming cost V 6 bases and J 5 bases; bases outside gene matches: 12. There are 16 residues in the CDR3. The germline V gene encodes CDR1 SEHNR and CDR2 FQNEAQ (reference sequence). The CDR3 spells CASSRRASGSDNEQFF. The CDR3 nucleotides read TGTGCCAGCAGTCGAAGGGCCAGCGGGAGTGACAATGAGCAGTTCTTC.

The gene calls are TRBV18 and TRBJ2-1; 11 bases align to TRBD2. Per the germline V gene, CDR1 is KGHSH and CDR2 is LQKENI. Trimming removed 5 bases from V and 2 bases from J; junction bases left unmatched: 2. This CDR3 region has 15 residues. CDR3 amino acids: CASSISGRAYNEQFF. CDR3 DNA: TGTGCCAGCTCAATTAGCGGGAGGGCCTACAATGAGCAGTTCTTC.